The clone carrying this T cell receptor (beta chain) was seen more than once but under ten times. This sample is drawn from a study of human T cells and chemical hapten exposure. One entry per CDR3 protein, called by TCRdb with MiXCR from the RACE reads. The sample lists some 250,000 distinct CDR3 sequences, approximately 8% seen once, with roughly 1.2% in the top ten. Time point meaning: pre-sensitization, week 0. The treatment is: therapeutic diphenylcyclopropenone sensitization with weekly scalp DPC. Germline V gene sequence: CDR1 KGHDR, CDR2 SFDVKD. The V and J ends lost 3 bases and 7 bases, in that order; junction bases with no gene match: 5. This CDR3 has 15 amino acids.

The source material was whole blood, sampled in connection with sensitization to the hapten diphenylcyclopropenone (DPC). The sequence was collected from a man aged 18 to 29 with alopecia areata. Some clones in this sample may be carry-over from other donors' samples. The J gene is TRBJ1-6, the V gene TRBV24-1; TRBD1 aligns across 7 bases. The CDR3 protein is CATSDPGQTNSPLHF. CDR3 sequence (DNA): TGTGCCACCAGTGATCCGGGACAGACAAATTCACCCCTCCACTTT.